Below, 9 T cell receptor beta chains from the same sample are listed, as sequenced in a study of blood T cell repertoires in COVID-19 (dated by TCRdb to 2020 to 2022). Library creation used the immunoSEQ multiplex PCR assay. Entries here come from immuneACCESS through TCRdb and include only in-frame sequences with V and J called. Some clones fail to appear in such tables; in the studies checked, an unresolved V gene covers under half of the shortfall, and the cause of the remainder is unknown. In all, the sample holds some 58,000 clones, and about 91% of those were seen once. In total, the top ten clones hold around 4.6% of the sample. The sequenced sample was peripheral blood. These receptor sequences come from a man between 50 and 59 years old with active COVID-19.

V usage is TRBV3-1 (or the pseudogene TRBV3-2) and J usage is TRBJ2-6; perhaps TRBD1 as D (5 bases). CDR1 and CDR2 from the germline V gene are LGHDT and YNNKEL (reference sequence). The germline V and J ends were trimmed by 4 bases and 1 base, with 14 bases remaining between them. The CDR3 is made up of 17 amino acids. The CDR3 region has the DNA TGTGCCAGCAGCCCCGATTCAGGGTGGTCTGGGGCCAACGTCCTGACTTTC. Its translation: CASSPDSGWSGANVLTF.

Here the CDR3 reads CASSPRTSVITGEQYF. DNA for the CDR3: TGTGCCAGCAGCCCCCGGACTAGCGTAATAACCGGCGAGCAGTACTTC. The gene calls are TRBV7-2 and TRBJ2-7; 9 bases are a match to TRBD2. Germline values: CDR1 SGHTA, CDR2 FQGNSA. The J segment lost 6 bases and the V segment lost 5 bases, leaving 14 bases of the junction unmatched. The CDR3 has 16 residues.

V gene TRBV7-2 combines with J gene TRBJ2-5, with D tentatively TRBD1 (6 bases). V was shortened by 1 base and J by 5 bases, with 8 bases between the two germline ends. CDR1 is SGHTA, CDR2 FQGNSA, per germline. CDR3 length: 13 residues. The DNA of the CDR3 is TGTGCCAGCAGCTTAGAGCAGGGGGAGACCCAGTACTTC. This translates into CASSLEQGETQYF. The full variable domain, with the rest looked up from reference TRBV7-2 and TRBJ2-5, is GAGVSQSPSNKVTEKGKDVELRCDPISGHTALYWYRQSLGQGLEFLIYFQGNSAPDKSGLPSDRFSAERTGGSVSTLTIQRTQQEDSAVYLCASSLEQGETQYFGPGTRLLVL.

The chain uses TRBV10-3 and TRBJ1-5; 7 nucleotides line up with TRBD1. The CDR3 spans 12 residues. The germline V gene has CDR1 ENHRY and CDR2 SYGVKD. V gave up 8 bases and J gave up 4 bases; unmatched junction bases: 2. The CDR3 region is CAIGTDNQPQHF. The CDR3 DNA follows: TGTGCCATCGGGACAGATAATCAGCCCCAGCATTTT.

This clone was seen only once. The CDR3 region is CATSRNPGQMETQYF. CDR3 bases: TGTGCCACCAGCAGAAACCCGGGACAGATGGAGACCCAGTACTTC. This chain links TRBV15 with TRBJ2-5; 7 bases match TRBD1. CDR1 is LNHNV, CDR2 YYDKDF, per germline (reference sequence). The CDR3 runs to 15 residues. The J segment lost 5 bases and the V segment lost 2 bases, leaving 8 bases of the junction unmatched.

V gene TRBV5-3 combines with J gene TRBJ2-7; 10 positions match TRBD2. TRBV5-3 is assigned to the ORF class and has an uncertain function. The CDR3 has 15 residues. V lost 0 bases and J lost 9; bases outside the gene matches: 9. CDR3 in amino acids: CARSLVPAGGPRQYF. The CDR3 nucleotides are TGTGCCAGAAGCTTGGTGCCAGCGGGAGGGCCCAGGCAGTACTTC.

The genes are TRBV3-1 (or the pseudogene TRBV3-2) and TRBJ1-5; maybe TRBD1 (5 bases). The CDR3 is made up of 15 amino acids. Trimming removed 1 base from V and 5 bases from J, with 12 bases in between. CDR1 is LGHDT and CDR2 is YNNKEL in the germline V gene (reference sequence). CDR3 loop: CASSQGTRFYQPQHF. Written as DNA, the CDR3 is TGTGCCAGCAGCCAAGGGACACGTTTTTATCAGCCCCAGCATTTT.

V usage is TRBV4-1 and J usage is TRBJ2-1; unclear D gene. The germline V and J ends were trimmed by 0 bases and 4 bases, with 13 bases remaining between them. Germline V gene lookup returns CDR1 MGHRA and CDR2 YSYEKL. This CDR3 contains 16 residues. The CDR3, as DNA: TGCGCCAGCAGCCAAGACCCCGCGAACGCATACAATGAGCAGTTCTTC. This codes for CASSQDPANAYNEQFF.

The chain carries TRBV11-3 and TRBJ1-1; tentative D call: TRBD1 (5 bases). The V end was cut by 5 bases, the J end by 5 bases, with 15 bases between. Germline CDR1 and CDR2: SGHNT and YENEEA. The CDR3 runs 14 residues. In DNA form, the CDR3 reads TGTGCCAGCAGCACCGTACCCCCAGGGACTGAAGCTTTCTTT. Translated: CASSTVPPGTEAFF.